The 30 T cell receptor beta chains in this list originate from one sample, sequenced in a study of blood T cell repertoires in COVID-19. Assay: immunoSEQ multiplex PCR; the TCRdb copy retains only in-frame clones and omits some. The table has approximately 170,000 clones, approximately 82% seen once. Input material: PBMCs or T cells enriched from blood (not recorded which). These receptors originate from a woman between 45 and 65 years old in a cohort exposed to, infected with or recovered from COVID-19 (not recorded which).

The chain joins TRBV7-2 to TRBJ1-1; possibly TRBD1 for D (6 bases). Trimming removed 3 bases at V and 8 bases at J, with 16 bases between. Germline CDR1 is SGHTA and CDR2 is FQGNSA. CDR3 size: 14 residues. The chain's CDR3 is CASSFNVGAFEAFF. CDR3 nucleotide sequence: TGTGCCAGCAGCTTTAACGTGGGGGCGTTCGAAGCTTTCTTT.

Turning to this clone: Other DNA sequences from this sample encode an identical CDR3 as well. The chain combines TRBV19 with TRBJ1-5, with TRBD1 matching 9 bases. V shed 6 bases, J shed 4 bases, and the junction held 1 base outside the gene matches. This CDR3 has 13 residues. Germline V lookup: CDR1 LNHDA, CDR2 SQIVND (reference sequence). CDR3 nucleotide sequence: TGTGCCAGTAGGGACAGGGGTAATCAGCCCCAGCATTTT. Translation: CASRDRGNQPQHF.

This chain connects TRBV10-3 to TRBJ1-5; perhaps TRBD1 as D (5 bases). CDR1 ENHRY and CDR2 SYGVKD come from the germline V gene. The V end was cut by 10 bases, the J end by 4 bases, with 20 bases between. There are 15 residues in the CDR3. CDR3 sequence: CATLGGAGGNQPQHF. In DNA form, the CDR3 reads TGTGCCACACTTGGTGGGGCAGGTGGAAATCAGCCCCAGCATTTT.

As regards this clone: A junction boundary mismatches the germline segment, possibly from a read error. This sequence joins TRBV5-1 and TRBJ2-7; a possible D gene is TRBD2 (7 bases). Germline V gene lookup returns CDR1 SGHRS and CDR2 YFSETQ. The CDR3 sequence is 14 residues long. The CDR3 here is CASSLAGGSDEQYF. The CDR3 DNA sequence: TGCGCCAGCAGCTTGGCGGGGGGCTCCGACGAGCAGTACTTC.

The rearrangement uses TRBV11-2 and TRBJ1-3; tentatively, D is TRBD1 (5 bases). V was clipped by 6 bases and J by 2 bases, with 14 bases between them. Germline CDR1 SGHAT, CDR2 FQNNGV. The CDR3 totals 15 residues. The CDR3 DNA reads TGTGCCAGCAGTTCTTTAGGGACTGCTGGAAACACCATATATTTT. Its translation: CASSSLGTAGNTIYF.

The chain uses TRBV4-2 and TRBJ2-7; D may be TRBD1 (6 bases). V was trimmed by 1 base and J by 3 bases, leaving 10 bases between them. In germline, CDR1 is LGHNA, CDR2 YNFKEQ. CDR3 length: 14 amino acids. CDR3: CASSQGTGIYEQYF. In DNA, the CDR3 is TGTGCCAGCAGCCAAGGCACAGGGATCTACGAGCAGTACTTC.

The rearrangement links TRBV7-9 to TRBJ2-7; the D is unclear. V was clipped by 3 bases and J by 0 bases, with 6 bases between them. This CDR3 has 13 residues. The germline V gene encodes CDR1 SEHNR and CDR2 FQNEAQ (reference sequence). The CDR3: CASSFISSYEQYF. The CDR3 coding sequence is TGTGCCAGCAGCTTTATCAGCTCCTACGAGCAGTACTTC.

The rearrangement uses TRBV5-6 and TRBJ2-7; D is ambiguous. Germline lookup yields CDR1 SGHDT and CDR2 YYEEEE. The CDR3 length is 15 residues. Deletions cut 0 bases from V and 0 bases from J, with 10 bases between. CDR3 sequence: CASSLGTVSSYEQYF. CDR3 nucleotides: TGTGCCAGCAGCTTGGGTACAGTGAGCTCCTACGAGCAGTACTTC.

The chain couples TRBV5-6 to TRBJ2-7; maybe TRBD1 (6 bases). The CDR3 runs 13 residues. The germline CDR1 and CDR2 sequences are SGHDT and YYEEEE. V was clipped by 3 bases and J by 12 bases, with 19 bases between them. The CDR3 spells CASSSPGTRVMYF. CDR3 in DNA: TGTGCCAGCAGCTCGCCGGGGACACGCGTCATGTACTTC.

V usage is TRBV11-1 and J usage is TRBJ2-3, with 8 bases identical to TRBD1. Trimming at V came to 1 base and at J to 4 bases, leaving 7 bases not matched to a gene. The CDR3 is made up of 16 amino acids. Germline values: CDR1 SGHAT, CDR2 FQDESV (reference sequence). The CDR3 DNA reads TGTGCCAGCAGCTTAGGGCGGACAGGGCCCGCAGATACGCAGTATTTT. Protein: CASSLGRTGPADTQYF.

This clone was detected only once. CDR3 residues: CASSLALQGPTSVNSPLHF. DNA for the CDR3: TGTGCCAGCAGCTTAGCATTACAGGGGCCTACTTCTGTTAATTCACCCCTCCACTTT. This rearrangement joins TRBV5-8 to TRBJ1-6, with 7 bases fitting TRBD1. V lost 2 bases to trimming and J lost 6 bases; unmatched junction nucleotides: 17. The CDR3 is 19 amino acids. Germline V gene sequence: CDR1 SGHTS, CDR2 YDEGEE. The variable domain in full, completed from reference TRBV5-8 and TRBJ1-6, reads EAGVTQSPTHLIKTRGQQATLRCSPISGHTSVYWYQQALGLGLQFLLWYDEGEERNRGNFPPRFSGRQFPNYSSELNVNALELEDSALYLCASSLALQGPTSVNSPLHFGNGTRLTVT.

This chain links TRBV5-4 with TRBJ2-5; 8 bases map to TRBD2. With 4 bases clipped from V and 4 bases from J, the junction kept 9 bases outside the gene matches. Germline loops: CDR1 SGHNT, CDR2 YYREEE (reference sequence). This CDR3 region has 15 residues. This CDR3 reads CASSPGGGRGETQYF. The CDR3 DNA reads TGTGCCAGCAGCCCCGGCGGGGGGCGAGGAGAGACCCAGTACTTC. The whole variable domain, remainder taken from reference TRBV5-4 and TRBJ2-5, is ETGVTQSPTHLIKTRGQQVTLRCSSQSGHNTVSWYQQALGQGPQFIFQYYREEENGRGNFPPRFSGLQFPNYSSELNVNALELDDSALYLCASSPGGGRGETQYFGPGTRLLVL.

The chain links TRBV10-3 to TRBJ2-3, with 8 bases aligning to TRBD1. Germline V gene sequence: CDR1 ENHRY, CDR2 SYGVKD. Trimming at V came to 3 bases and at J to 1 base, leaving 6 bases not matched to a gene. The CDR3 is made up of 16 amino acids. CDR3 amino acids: CAISDFKTGGTDTQYF. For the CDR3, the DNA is TGTGCCATCAGTGACTTCAAGACAGGGGGCACAGATACGCAGTATTTT.

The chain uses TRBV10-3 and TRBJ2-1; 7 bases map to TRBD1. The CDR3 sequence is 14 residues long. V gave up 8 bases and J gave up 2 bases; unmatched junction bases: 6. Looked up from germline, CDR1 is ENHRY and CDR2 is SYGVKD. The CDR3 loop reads CAILQGQPYNEQFF. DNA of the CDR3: TGTGCCATCCTACAGGGACAGCCCTACAATGAGCAGTTCTTC.

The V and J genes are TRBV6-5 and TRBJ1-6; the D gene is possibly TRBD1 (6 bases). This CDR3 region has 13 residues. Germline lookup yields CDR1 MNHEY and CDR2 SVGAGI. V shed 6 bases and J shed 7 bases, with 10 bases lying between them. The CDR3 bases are TGTGCCAGCAGACCCACAGGGAATTCACCCCTCCACTTT. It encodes CASRPTGNSPLHF.

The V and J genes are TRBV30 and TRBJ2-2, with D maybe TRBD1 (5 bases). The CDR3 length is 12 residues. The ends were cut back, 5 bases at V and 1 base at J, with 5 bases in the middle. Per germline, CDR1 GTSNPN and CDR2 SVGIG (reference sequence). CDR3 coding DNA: TGTGCCTGGGGACAGAACACCGGGGAGCTGTTTTTT. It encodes CAWGQNTGELFF.

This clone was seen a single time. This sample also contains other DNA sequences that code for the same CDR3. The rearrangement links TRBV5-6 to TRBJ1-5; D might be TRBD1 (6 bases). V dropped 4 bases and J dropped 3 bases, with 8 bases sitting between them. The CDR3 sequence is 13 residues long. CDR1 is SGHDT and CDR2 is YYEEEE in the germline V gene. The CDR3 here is CASSRTANQPQHF. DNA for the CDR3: TGTGCCAGCAGCCGGACAGCCAATCAGCCCCAGCATTTT.

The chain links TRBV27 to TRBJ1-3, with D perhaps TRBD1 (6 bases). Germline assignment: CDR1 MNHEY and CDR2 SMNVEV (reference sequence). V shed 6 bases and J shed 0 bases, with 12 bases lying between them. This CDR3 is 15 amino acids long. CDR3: CASSRQATSGNTIYF. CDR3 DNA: TGTGCCAGCAGCCGACAGGCGACCTCTGGAAACACCATATATTTT.

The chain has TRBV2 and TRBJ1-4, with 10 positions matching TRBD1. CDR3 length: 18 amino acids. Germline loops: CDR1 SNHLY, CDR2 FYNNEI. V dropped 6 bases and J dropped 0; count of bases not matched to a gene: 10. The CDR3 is CASRFQTGGSATNEKLFF. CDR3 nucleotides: TGTGCCAGCAGATTTCAGACAGGGGGCTCTGCAACTAATGAAAAACTGTTTTTT.

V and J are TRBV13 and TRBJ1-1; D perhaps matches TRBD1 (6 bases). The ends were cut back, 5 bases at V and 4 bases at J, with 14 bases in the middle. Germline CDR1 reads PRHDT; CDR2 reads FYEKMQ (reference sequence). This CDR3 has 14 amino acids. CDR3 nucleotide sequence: TGTGCCAGCAGCATCCGGACAGTCTTCACTGAAGCTTTCTTT. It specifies CASSIRTVFTEAFF.

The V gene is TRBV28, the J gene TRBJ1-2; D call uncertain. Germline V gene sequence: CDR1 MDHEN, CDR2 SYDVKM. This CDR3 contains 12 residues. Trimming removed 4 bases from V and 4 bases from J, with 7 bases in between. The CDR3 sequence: CASSSELYGYTF. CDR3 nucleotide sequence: TGTGCCAGCAGTTCGGAGCTCTATGGCTACACCTTC.

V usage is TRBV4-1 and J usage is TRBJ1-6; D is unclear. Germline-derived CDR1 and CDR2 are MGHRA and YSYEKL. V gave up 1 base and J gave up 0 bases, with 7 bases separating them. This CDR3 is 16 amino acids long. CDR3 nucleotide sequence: TGCGCCAGCAGCCAAGGGGAGAGCTCCTATAATTCACCCCTCCACTTT. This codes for CASSQGESSYNSPLHF.

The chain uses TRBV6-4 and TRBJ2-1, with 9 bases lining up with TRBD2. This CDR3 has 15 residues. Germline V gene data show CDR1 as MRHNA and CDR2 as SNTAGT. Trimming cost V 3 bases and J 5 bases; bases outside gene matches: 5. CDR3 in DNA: TGTGCCAGCAGTGAGCTAGCGGGGAACGACAATGAGCAGTTCTTC. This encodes CASSELAGNDNEQFF.

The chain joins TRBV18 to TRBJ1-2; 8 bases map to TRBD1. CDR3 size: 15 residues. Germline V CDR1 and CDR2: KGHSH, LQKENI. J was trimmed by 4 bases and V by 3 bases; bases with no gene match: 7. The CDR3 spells CASSPLDRVGYGYTF. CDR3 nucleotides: TGTGCCAGCTCACCCCTGGACAGGGTGGGCTATGGCTACACCTTC.

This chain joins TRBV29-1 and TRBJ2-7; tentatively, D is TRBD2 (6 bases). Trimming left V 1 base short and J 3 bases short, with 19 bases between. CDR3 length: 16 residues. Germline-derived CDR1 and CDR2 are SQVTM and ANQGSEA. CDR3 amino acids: CSVEVARGGTYYEQYF. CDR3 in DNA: TGCAGCGTTGAAGTCGCGCGGGGTGGTACCTACTACGAGCAGTACTTC.

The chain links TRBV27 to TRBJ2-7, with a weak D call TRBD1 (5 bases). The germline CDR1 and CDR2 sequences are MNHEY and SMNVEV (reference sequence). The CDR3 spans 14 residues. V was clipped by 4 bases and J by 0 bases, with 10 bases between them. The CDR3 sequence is CASSYRQSSYEQYF. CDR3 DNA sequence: TGTGCCAGCAGTTACAGACAGAGCTCCTACGAGCAGTACTTC.

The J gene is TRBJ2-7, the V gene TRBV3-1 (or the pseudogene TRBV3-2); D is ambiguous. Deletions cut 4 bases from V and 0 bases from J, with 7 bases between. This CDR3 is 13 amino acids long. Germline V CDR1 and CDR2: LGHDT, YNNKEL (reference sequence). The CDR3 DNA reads TGTGCCAGCAGCCCCACGAGCTCCTACGAGCAGTACTTC. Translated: CASSPTSSYEQYF.

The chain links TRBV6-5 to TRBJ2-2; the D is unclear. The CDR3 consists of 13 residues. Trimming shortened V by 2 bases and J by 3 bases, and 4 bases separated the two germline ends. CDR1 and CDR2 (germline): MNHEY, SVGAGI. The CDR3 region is CASSYGHTGELFF. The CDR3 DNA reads TGTGCCAGCAGTTACGGGCACACCGGGGAGCTGTTTTTT.

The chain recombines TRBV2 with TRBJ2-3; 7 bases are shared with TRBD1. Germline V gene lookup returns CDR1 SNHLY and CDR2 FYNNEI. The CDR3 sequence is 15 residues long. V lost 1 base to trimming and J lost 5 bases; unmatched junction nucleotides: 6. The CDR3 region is CASSEVGTVRDTQYF. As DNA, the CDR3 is TGTGCCAGCAGTGAAGTGGGGACAGTCCGAGATACGCAGTATTTT.

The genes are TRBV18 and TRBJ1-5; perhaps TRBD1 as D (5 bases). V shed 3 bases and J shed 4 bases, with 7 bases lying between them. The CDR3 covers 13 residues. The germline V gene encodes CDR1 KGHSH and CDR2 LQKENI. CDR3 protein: CASSPGGNQPQHF. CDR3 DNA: TGTGCCAGCTCACCGGGGGGAAATCAGCCCCAGCATTTT.